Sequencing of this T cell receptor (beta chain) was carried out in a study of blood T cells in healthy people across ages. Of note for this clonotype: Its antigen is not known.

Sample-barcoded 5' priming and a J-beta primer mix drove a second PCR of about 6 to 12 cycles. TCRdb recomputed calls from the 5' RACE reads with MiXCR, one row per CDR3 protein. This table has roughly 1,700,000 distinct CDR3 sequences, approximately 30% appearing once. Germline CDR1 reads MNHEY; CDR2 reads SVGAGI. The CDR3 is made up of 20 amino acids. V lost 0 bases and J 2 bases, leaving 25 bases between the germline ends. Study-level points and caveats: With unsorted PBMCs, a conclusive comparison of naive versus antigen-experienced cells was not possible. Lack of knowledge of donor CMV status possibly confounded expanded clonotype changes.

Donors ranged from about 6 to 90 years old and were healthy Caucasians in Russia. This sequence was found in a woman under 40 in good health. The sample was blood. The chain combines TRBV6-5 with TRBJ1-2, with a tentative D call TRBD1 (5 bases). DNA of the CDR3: TGTGCCAGCAGTTACTCGAATGTCCGGTTTACAGGCCAATCGAACTATGGCTACACCTTC. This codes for CASSYSNVRFTGQSNYGYTF.